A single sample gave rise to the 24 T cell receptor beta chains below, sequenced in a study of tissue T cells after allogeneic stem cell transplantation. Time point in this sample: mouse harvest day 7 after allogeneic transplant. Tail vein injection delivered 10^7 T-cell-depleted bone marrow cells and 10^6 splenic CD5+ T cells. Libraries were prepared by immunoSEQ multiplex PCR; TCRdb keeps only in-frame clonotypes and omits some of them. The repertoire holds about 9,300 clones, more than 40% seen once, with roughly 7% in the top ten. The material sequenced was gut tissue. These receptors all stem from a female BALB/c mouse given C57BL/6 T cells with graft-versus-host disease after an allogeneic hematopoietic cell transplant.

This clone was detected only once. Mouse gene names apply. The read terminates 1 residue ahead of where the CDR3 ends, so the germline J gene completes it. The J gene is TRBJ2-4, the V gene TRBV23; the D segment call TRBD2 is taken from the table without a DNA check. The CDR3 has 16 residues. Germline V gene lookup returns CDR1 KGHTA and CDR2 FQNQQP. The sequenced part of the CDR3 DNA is TGCTCCAGCAGTCAATTCGGGGGGCCGGGTCAAAACACCTTGTAC. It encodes CSSSQFGGPGQNTLY. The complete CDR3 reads CSSSQFGGPGQNTLYF.

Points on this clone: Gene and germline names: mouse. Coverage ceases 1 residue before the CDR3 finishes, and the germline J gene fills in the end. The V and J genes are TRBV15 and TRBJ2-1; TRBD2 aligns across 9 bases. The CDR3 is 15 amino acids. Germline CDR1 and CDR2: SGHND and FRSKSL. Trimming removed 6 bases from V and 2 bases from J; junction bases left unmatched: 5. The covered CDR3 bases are TGTGCCAGCAGGTCCGGACTGGGGTACTATGCTGAGCAGTTC. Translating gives CASRSGLGYYAEQF. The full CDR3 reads CASRSGLGYYAEQFF. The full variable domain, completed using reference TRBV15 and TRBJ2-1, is DAGVTQTPRHEVAEKGQTIILKCEPVSGHNDLFWYRQTKIQGLELLSYFRSKSLMEDGGAFKDRFKAEMLNSSFSTLKIQPTEPKDSAVYLCASRSGLGYYAEQFFGPGTRLTVL.

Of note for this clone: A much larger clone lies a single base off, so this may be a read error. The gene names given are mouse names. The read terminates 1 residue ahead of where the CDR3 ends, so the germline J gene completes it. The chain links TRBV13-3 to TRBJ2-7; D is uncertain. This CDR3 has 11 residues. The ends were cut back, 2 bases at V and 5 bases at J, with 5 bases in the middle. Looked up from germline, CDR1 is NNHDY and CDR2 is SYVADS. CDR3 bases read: TGTGCCAGCAGTGACAACGATGAACAGTAC. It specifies CASSDNDEQY. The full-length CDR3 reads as CASSDNDEQYF.

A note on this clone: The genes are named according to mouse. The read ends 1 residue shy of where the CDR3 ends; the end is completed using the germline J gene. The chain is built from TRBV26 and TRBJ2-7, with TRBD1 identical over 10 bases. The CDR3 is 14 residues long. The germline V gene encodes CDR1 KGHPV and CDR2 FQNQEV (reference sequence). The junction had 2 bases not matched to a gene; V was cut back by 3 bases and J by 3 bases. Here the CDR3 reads CASSLGTGDYEQYF. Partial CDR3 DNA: TGTGCCAGCAGTCTTGGGACAGGGGACTATGAACAGTAC.

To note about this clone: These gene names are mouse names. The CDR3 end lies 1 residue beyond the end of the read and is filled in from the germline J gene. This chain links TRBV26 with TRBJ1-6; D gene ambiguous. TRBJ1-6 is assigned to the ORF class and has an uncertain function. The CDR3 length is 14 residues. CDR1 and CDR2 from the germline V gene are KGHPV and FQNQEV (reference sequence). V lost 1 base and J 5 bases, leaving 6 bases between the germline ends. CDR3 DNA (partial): TGTGCCAGCAGTCTGTACGAGAATAATTCGCCCCTCTAC. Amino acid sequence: CASSLYENNSPLY. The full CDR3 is CASSLYENNSPLYF.

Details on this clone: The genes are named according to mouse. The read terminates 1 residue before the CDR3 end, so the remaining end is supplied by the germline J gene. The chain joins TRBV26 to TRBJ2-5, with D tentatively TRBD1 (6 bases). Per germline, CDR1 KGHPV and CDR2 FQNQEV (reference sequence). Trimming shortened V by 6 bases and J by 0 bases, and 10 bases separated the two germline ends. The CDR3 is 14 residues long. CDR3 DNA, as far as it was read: TGTGCCAGCAGGCCGGGACACAACCAAGACACCCAGTAC. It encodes CASRPGHNQDTQY. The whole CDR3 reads CASRPGHNQDTQYF.

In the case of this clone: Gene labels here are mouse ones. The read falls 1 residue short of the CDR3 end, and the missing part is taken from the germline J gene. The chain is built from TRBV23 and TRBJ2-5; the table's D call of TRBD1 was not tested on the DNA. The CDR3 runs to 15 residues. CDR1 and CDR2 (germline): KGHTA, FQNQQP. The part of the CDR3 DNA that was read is TGCTCCAGCAGTCAATCCGGGACAGGGCAAGACACCCAGTAC. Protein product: CSSSQSGTGQDTQY. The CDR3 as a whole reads CSSSQSGTGQDTQYF. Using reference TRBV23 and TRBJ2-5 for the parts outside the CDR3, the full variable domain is DAAVTQKPRYLIKMKGQEAEMKCIPEKGHTAVFWYQQKQSKELKFLIYFQNQQPLDQIDMVKERFSAVCPSSSLCSLGIRTCEAEDSALYLCSSSQSGTGQDTQYFGPGTRLLVL.

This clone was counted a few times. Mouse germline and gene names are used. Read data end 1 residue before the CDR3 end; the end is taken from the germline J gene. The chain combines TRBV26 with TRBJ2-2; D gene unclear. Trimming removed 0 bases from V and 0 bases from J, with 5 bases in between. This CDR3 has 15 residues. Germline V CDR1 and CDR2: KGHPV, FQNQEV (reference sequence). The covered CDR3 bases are TGTGCCAGCAGTCTGTCACAGTCAAACACCGGGCAGCTCTAC. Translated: CASSLSQSNTGQLY. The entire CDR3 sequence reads CASSLSQSNTGQLYF.

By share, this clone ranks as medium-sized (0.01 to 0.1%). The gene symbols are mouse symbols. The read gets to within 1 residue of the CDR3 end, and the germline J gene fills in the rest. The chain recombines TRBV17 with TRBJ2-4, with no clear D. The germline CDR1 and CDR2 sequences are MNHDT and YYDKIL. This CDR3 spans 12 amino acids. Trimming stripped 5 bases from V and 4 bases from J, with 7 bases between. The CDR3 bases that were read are TGTGCTAGCAGTTTCAAGGAAAACACCTTGTAC. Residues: CASSFKENTLY. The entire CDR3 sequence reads CASSFKENTLYF.

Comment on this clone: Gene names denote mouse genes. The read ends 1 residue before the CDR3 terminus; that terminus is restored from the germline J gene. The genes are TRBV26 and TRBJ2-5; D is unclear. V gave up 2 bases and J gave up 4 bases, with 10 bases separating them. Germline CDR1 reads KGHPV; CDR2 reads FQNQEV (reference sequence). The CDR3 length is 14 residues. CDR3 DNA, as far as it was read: TGTGCCAGCAGTCTGCGGGGAGGAGAAGACACCCAGTAC. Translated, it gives CASSLRGGEDTQY. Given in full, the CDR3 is CASSLRGGEDTQYF.

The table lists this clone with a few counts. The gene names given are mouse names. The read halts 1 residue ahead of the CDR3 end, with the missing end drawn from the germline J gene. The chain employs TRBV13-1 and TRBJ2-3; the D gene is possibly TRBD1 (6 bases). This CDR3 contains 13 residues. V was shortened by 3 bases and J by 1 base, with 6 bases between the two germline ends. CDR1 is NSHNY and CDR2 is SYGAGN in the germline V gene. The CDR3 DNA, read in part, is TGTGCCAGCAGTGGGACAGGTGCAGAAACGCTGTAT. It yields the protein CASSGTGAETLY. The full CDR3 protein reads CASSGTGAETLYF.

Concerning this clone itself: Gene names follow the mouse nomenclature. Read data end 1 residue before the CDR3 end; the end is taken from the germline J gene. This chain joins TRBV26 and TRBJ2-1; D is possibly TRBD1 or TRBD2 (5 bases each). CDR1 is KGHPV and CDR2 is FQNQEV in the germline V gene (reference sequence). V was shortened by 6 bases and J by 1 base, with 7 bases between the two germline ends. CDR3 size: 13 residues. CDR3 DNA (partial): TGTGCCAGCAGACGGGGCAACTATGCTGAGCAGTTC. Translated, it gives CASRRGNYAEQF. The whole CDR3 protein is CASRRGNYAEQFF.

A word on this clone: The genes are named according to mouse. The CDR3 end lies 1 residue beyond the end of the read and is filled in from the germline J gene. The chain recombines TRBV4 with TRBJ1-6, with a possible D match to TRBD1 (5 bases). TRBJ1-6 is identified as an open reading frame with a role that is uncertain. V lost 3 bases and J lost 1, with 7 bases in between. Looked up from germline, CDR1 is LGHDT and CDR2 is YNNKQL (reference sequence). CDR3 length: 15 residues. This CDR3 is CASSYRVSYNSPLYF. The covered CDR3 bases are TGTGCCAGCAGCTACAGGGTCTCCTATAATTCGCCCCTCTAC.

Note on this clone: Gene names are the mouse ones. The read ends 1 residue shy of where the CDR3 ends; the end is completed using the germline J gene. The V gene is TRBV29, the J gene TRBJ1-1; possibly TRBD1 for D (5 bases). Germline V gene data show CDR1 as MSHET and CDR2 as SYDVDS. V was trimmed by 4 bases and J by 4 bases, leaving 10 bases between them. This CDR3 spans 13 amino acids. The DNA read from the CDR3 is TGTGCTAGCAGTTCGGGGACCCTCACAGAAGTCTTC. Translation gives CASSSGTLTEVF. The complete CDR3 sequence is CASSSGTLTEVFF.

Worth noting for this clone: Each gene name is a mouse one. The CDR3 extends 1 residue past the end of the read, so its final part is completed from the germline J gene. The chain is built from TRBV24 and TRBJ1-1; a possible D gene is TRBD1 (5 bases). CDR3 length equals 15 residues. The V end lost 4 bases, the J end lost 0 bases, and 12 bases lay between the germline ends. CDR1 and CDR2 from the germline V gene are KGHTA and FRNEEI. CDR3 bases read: TGTGCCAGCAGTCCACCGGACATATCAAACACAGAAGTCTTC. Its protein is CASSPPDISNTEVF. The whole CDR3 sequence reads CASSPPDISNTEVFF.

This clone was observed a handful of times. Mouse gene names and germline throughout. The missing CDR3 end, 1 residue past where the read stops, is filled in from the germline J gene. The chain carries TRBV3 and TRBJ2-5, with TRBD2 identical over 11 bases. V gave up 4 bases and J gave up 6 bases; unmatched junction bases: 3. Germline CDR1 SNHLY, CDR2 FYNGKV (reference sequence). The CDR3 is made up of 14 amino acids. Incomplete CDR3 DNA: TGTGCCAGCAGCTCCCGACTGGGGGGGGACACCCAGTAC. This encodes CASSSRLGGDTQY. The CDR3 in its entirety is CASSSRLGGDTQYF.

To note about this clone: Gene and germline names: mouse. The covered CDR3 bases are TGCTCCAGCAGTCTAATTAACCAAGACACCCAGTAC. This codes for CSSSLINQDTQY. The full-length CDR3 reads as CSSSLINQDTQYF. The J gene is TRBJ2-5, the V gene TRBV23. The read ends 1 residue shy of where the CDR3 ends; the end is completed using the germline J gene. The CDR3 totals 13 residues. The germline gives CDR1 KGHTA, CDR2 FQNQQP.

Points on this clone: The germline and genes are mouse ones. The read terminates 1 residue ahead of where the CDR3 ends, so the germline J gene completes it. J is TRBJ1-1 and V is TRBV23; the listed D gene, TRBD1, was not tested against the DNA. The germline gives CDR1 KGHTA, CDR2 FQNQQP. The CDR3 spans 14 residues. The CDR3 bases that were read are TGCTCCAGCAGTCAAGCACAGGGGGGCACAGAAGTCTTC. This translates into CSSSQAQGGTEVF. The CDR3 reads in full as CSSSQAQGGTEVFF.

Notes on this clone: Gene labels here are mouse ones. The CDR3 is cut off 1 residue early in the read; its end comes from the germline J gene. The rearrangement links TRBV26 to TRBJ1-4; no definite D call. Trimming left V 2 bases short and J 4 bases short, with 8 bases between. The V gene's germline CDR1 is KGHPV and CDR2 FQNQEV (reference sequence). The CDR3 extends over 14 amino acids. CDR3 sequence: CASSLGPINERLFF. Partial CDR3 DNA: TGTGCCAGCAGTCTGGGACCGATCAACGAAAGATTATTT. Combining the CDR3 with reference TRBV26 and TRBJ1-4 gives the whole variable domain NSKVIQTPRYLVKGQGQKAKMRCIPEKGHPVVFWYQQNKNNEFKFLINFQNQEVLQQIDMTEKRFSAECPSNSPCSLEIQSSEAGDSALYLCASSLGPINERLFFGHGTKLSVL.

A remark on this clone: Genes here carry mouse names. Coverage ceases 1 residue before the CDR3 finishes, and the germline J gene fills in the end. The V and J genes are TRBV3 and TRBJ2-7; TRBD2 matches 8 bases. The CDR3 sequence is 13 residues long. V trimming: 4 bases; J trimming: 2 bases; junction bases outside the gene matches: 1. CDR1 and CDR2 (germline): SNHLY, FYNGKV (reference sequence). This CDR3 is CASSWGGTYEQYF. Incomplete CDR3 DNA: TGTGCCAGCAGCTGGGGGGGCACCTATGAACAGTAC. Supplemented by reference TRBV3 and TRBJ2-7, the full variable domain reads GPKVLQIPSHQIIDMGQMVTLNCDPVSNHLYFYWYKQILGQQMEFLVNFYNGKVMEKSKLFKDQFSVERPDGSYFTLKIQPTALEDSAVYFCASSWGGTYEQYFGPGTRLTVL.

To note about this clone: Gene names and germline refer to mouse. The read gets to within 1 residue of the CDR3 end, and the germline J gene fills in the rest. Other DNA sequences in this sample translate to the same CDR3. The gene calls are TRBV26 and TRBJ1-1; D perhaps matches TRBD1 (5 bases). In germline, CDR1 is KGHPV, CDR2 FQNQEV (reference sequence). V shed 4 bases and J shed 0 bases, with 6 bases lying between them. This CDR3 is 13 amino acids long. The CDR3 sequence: CASSPTANTEVFF. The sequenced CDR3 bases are TGTGCCAGCAGTCCGACAGCAAACACAGAAGTCTTC.

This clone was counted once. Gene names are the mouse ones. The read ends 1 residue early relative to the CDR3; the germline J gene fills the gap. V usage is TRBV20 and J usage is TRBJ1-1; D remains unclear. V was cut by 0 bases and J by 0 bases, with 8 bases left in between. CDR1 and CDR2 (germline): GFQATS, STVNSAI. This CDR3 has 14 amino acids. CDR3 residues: CGARDPRTNTEVFF. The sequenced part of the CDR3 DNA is TGTGGTGCTAGGGATCCCAGAACAAACACAGAAGTCTTC.

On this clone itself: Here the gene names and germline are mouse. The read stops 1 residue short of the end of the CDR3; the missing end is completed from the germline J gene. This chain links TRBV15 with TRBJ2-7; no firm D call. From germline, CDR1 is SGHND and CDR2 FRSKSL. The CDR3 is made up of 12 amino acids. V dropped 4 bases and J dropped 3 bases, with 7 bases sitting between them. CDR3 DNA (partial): TGTGCCAGCAGTTCTGACATCTATGAACAGTAC. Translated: CASSSDIYEQY. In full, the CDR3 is CASSSDIYEQYF.

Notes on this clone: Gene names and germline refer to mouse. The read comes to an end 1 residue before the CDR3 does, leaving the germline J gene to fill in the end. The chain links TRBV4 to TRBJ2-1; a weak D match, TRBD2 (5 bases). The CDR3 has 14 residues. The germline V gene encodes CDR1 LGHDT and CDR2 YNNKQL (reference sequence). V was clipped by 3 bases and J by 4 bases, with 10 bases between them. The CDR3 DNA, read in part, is TGTGCCAGCAGCTACCGTGGGGAGTATGCTGAGCAGTTC. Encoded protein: CASSYRGEYAEQF. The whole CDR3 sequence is CASSYRGEYAEQFF. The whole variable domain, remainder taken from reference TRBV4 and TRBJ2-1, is ETAVFQTPNYHVTQVGNEVSFNCKQTLGHDTMYWYKQDSKKLLKIMFSYNNKQLIVNETVPRRFSPQSSDKAHLNLRIKSVEPEDSAVYLCASSYRGEYAEQFFGPGTRLTVL.